Shown below are 29 T cell receptor beta chains from a single sample sequenced in a study of a mutant IDH1 vaccine in newly diagnosed glioma. The sample's time point: week 35, safety follow-up. Topical imiquimod was applied with each vaccine dose, which held 300 ug of mutant IDH1 20-mer peptide. This table comes from immunoSEQ multiplex PCR, and its TCRdb copy is limited to in-frame clones, with some not included. The data hold approximately 47,000 clones, with 88% observed a single time. These receptors have no known antigen. Sample: PBMCs, taken from a glioma patient whose treatment included an IDH1 peptide vaccine. These receptor sequences come from a woman aged 40 to 49 with glioma.

The rearrangement links TRBV27 to TRBJ2-7; D assignment may be TRBD1 or TRBD2 (5 bases each). CDR3 size: 15 residues. Looked up from germline, CDR1 is MNHEY and CDR2 is SMNVEV (reference sequence). Trimming took off 8 bases at V and 4 bases at J, with 21 bases between the two ends. The CDR3 DNA reads TGTGCCAGCGCGAAAAAGACGGGGCCAGTGTACGAGCAGTACTTC. This codes for CASAKKTGPVYEQYF.

The chain is built from TRBV6-5 and TRBJ1-1; no definite D call. This CDR3 is 15 amino acids long. Trimming left V 5 bases short and J 3 bases short, with 16 bases between. CDR1 is MNHEY, CDR2 SVGAGI, per germline. CDR3 region: CASSPLDRRYTEAFF. The CDR3, as DNA: TGTGCCAGCAGTCCCTTGGACCGAAGGTACACTGAAGCTTTCTTT.

The chain links TRBV6-5 to TRBJ2-2; TRBD1 is a possible D gene (6 bases). This CDR3 spans 15 amino acids. V lost 6 bases and J lost 6, with 17 bases in between. Germline V lookup: CDR1 MNHEY, CDR2 SVGAGI. The CDR3 DNA is TGTGCCAGCAGGGACAGTGGCTTGGACTCCGGGGAGCTGTTTTTT. Its translation: CASRDSGLDSGELFF.

The CDR3 DNA reads TGCGCCAGCAACCCACACCCTTCCTCATCCTATAACTATGGCTACACCTTC. Translating gives CASNPHPSSSYNYGYTF. V and J are TRBV4-3 and TRBJ1-2, with D uncertain. CDR3 size: 17 residues. V lost 7 bases to trimming and J lost 1 base, with 22 bases between them. Germline-derived CDR1 and CDR2 are LGHNA and YSLEER.

The chain combines TRBV6-5 with TRBJ2-3, with D hard to call. The CDR3 spans 14 residues. The germline gives CDR1 MNHEY, CDR2 SVGAGI. The germline V and J ends were trimmed by 6 bases and 0 bases, with 10 bases remaining between them. The CDR3 protein is CASSSERSTDTQYF. The CDR3 coding sequence is TGTGCCAGCAGCTCTGAGAGAAGCACAGATACGCAGTATTTT.

This clone was seen a single time. The V call is TRBV14, the J call TRBJ1-2; D possibly corresponds to TRBD1 (6 bases). CDR1 is SGHDN and CDR2 is FVKESK in the germline V gene. The CDR3 sequence is 16 residues long. Trimming left V 1 base short and J 4 bases short, with 16 bases between. This chain's CDR3 is CASSQGGPGQGYGYTF. CDR3 in DNA: TGTGCCAGCAGCCAAGGGGGGCCCGGACAAGGCTATGGCTACACCTTC. Using reference TRBV14 and TRBJ1-2 for the parts outside the CDR3, the full variable domain is EAGVTQFPSHSVIEKGQTVTLRCDPISGHDNLYWYRRVMGKEIKFLLHFVKESKQDESGMPNNRFLAERTGGTYSTLKVQPAELEDSGVYFCASSQGGPGQGYGYTFGSGTRLTVV.

The chain joins TRBV7-9 to TRBJ2-5; D not certain. Germline CDR1 SEHNR, CDR2 FQNEAQ (reference sequence). The CDR3 runs to 14 residues. V dropped 2 bases and J dropped 2 bases, with 9 bases sitting between them. CDR3 in amino acids: CASSLTSGQETQYF. Written as DNA, the CDR3 is TGTGCCAGCAGCTTAACGTCAGGTCAAGAGACCCAGTACTTC.

CDR3 sequence reads: CASSWGDSYGYTF. DNA of the CDR3: TGTGCCAGTAGTTGGGGCGACAGCTATGGCTACACCTTC. This sequence joins TRBV19 and TRBJ1-2, with D perhaps matching TRBD1 (5 bases). The CDR3 covers 13 residues. Per the germline V gene, CDR1 is LNHDA and CDR2 is SQIVND (reference sequence). V lost 5 bases to trimming and J lost 4 bases, with 11 bases between them.

The J gene is TRBJ2-7, the V gene TRBV6-5, with 10 bases fitting TRBD1. V gave up 8 bases and J gave up 1 base; unmatched junction bases: 8. Per the germline V gene, CDR1 is MNHEY and CDR2 is SVGAGI. This CDR3 has 15 residues. The CDR3 is CASVTRDRGSYEQYF. The CDR3 bases are TGTGCCAGCGTGACCCGGGACAGGGGTTCCTACGAGCAGTACTTC.

This chain joins TRBV9 and TRBJ2-7; D may match TRBD1 or TRBD2 (5 bases each). The CDR3 length is 13 residues. Trimming took 2 bases from V and 8 from J, leaving 14 bases between them. Germline CDR1 reads SGDLS; CDR2 reads YYNGEE. The CDR3 loop reads CASSVTGTGKQYF. CDR3 nucleotides: TGTGCCAGCAGCGTGACCGGGACGGGCAAGCAGTACTTC.

The rearrangement links TRBV6-5 to TRBJ1-1; D is unresolved. Germline V lookup: CDR1 MNHEY, CDR2 SVGAGI. V lost 6 bases to trimming and J lost 7 bases, with 9 bases between them. The CDR3 is 11 amino acids. DNA for the CDR3: TGTGCCAGCAGGACGGGAGTTGAAGCTTTCTTT. Translating it yields CASRTGVEAFF.

This chain joins TRBV19 and TRBJ1-3; D is ambiguous. The CDR3 length is 15 residues. The V end lost 8 bases, the J end lost 4 bases, and 18 bases lay between the germline ends. Looked up from germline, CDR1 is LNHDA and CDR2 is SQIVND (reference sequence). The CDR3 sequence is CASSVRSPQGNTIYF. CDR3 DNA sequence: TGTGCCAGTTCGGTCAGGTCACCCCAAGGAAACACCATATATTTT. The whole variable domain, remainder taken from reference TRBV19 and TRBJ1-3, is DGGITQSPKYLFRKEGQNVTLSCEQNLNHDAMYWYRQDPGQGLRLIYYSQIVNDFQKGDIAEGYSVSREKKESFPLTVTSAQKNPTAFYLCASSVRSPQGNTIYFGEGSWLTVV.

J is TRBJ1-1 and V is TRBV7-6; TRBD1 matches at 7 bases. CDR3 length equals 16 residues. The V segment lost 2 bases and the J segment 1 base; nucleotides outside the gene matches: 7. CDR1 is SGHVS and CDR2 is FNYEAQ in the germline V gene. The CDR3 loop reads CASSLRDSLTNTEAFF. CDR3 in DNA: TGTGCCAGCAGCTTAAGGGACAGCCTCACGAACACTGAAGCTTTCTTT. The whole variable domain, remainder taken from reference TRBV7-6 and TRBJ1-1, is GAGVSQSPRYKVTKRGQDVALRCDPISGHVSLYWYRQALGQGPEFLTYFNYEAQQDKSGLPNDRFSAERPEGSISTLTIQRTEQRDSAMYRCASSLRDSLTNTEAFFGQGTRLTVV.

This chain joins TRBV2 and TRBJ1-2; weak D call: TRBD1 (5 bases). V shed 1 base and J shed 7 bases, with 13 bases lying between them. The CDR3 totals 14 residues. Germline V gene data show CDR1 as SNHLY and CDR2 as FYNNEI. In nucleotides, the CDR3 is TGTGCCAGCAGTGAAGGTCAACCGAGGGGTGGCTACACCTTC. The encoded protein is CASSEGQPRGGYTF.

The chain recombines TRBV2 with TRBJ1-4; maybe TRBD1 (5 bases). The length of the CDR3 is 14 residues. Trimming took off 1 base at V and 2 bases at J, with 5 bases between the two ends. Germline CDR1 and CDR2: SNHLY and FYNNEI. CDR3 protein: CASSEEGTNEKLFF. The CDR3 nucleotides read TGTGCCAGCAGTGAAGAGGGGACTAATGAAAAACTGTTTTTT.

The rearrangement uses TRBV4-1 and TRBJ1-2; D is perhaps TRBD1 (6 bases). The length of the CDR3 is 14 residues. Germline CDR1 reads MGHRA; CDR2 reads YSYEKL. The V end lost 3 bases, the J end lost 7 bases, and 15 bases lay between the germline ends. CDR3 region: CASSQETGYLGYTF. The DNA of the CDR3 is TGCGCCAGCAGCCAGGAGACAGGTTATCTTGGCTACACCTTC.

The chain is built from TRBV4-2 and TRBJ1-2, with 7 bases identical to TRBD1. The CDR3 is made up of 15 amino acids. Germline V gene lookup returns CDR1 LGHNA and CDR2 YNFKEQ. V shed 1 base, J shed 7 bases, and the junction held 9 bases outside the gene matches. The DNA of the CDR3 is TGTGCCAGCAGCCAAGTCCCTGACAGGGTTCGTGGCTACACCTTC. Residues: CASSQVPDRVRGYTF.

The V call is TRBV25-1, the J call TRBJ2-3; no clear D gene. V was shortened by 3 bases and J by 1 base, with 8 bases between the two germline ends. CDR3 length: 14 residues. CDR1 is MGHDK, CDR2 SYGVNS, per germline. CDR3 sequence (DNA): TGTGCCAGCAGTGACCCCGCAGGCACAGATACGCAGTATTTT. It codes for CASSDPAGTDTQYF.

The rearrangement uses TRBV6-6 and TRBJ2-7; 8 nucleotides align to TRBD1. Germline CDR1 MNHNY, CDR2 SVGAGI (reference sequence). The length of the CDR3 is 13 residues. Trimming at V came to 7 bases and at J to 3 bases, leaving 5 bases not matched to a gene. The CDR3 DNA is TGTGCCAGCACGGGACAGGAGAGCTACGAGCAGTACTTC. Protein product: CASTGQESYEQYF.

The gene calls are TRBV18 and TRBJ2-7; 9 bases agree with TRBD2. CDR3 length: 14 residues. The germline gives CDR1 KGHSH, CDR2 LQKENI. With 5 bases clipped from V and 2 bases from J, the junction kept 4 bases outside the gene matches. The CDR3 region has the DNA TGTGCCAGCTCAGACGTAGCGGGAGCCTACGAGCAGTACTTC. It yields the protein CASSDVAGAYEQYF.

The CDR3 nucleotides are TGCGCCAGCAGCCTGGGGGCAGGAGGAAATGGCTACACCTTC. It yields the protein CASSLGAGGNGYTF. The chain employs TRBV5-1 and TRBJ1-2, with D possibly TRBD1 on 6 matching bases. Germline values: CDR1 SGHRS, CDR2 YFSETQ. The CDR3 has 14 residues. Between the trimmed V and J ends, which lost 4 bases and 6 bases, there was a span of 16 bases.

By sample share, this clone is medium-sized. V gene TRBV6-1 combines with J gene TRBJ1-3, with D possibly being TRBD1 (6 bases). CDR3 length equals 14 residues. V gave up 5 bases and J gave up 0 bases, with 8 bases separating them. Germline values: CDR1 MNHNS, CDR2 SASEGT. CDR3: CASSTGPSGNTIYF. The CDR3 bases are TGTGCCAGCAGTACAGGGCCCTCTGGAAACACCATATATTTT.

The rearrangement links TRBV10-3 to TRBJ2-5; D may be TRBD2 (5 bases). Trimming took off 4 bases at V and 4 bases at J, with 13 bases between the two ends. The CDR3 has 14 residues. Germline CDR1 and CDR2: ENHRY and SYGVKD. CDR3 in DNA: TGTGCCATCAGTGGCGGCGGCAGCGGAGAGACCCAGTACTTC. This sequence encodes CAISGGGSGETQYF.

This clone has only one observation. Other DNA sequences within the sample encode an identical CDR3. The rearrangement uses TRBV4-2 and TRBJ1-2; D remains ambiguous. The CDR3 contains 12 residues. V was trimmed by 0 bases and J by 5 bases, leaving 4 bases between them. Germline CDR1 reads LGHNA; CDR2 reads YNFKEQ. The CDR3, as DNA: TGTGCCAGCAGCCAAGATAGTTATGGCTACACCTTC. As protein: CASSQDSYGYTF.

The chain uses TRBV2 and TRBJ2-7; TRBD1 might be the D (5 bases). V lost 7 bases and J 0 bases, leaving 13 bases between the germline ends. The germline gives CDR1 SNHLY, CDR2 FYNNEI. The CDR3 has 14 residues. The CDR3 DNA reads TGTGCCAGCATAAGGGGCCGGAGCTCCTACGAGCAGTACTTC. Translated, it gives CASIRGRSSYEQYF.

This sequence joins TRBV10-3 and TRBJ2-3, with D possibly being TRBD1 (5 bases). This CDR3 spans 15 amino acids. V lost 4 bases, J lost 1 base, and 12 bases lay in between. Germline CDR1 ENHRY, CDR2 SYGVKD. The CDR3 DNA reads TGTGCCATCAGTGCTGCTGGGGCAGGCACAGATACGCAGTATTTT. Translation: CAISAAGAGTDTQYF.

This chain connects TRBV7-2 to TRBJ2-1; TRBD2 matches at 11 bases. Germline trimming cut 0 bases from V and 6 bases from J; bases unmatched to any gene: 4. CDR3 length: 16 amino acids. Germline CDR1 and CDR2: SGHTA and FQGNSA. CDR3 residues: CASSLARLAGGNEQFF. In DNA, the CDR3 is TGTGCCAGCAGCTTAGCGAGGCTAGCGGGAGGCAATGAGCAGTTCTTC. Supplemented by reference TRBV7-2 and TRBJ2-1, the full variable domain reads GAGVSQSPSNKVTEKGKDVELRCDPISGHTALYWYRQSLGQGLEFLIYFQGNSAPDKSGLPSDRFSAERTGGSVSTLTIQRTQQEDSAVYLCASSLARLAGGNEQFFGPGTRLTVL.

The V call is TRBV19, the J call TRBJ1-5; D not certain. The CDR3 is 16 residues long. The germline V gene has CDR1 LNHDA and CDR2 SQIVND (reference sequence). V lost 3 bases and J 0 bases, leaving 12 bases between the germline ends. Here the CDR3 reads CASSMRPNYSNQPQHF. The CDR3 coding sequence is TGTGCCAGTAGTATGCGTCCTAATTATAGCAATCAGCCCCAGCATTTT.

The chain has TRBV19 and TRBJ1-2; 7 bases match TRBD1. This CDR3 contains 14 residues. Per the germline V gene, CDR1 is LNHDA and CDR2 is SQIVND (reference sequence). J was trimmed by 5 bases and V by 5 bases; bases with no gene match: 8. The CDR3 nucleotides read TGTGCCAGTAGTCCCTGGGGACAGAAATATGGCTACACCTTC. Its protein product is CASSPWGQKYGYTF.